This T cell receptor beta chain is drawn from a study of blood T cell repertoires in COVID-19. Overall study: Acute and convalescent COVID-19 specimens originated in the United States, Italy and Spain. From T cells, B-cell-depleted T cells, or PBMCs came the material, which was cDNA or gDNA.

CDR3 length: 15 amino acids. Germline V gene lookup returns CDR1 SQVTM and CDR2 ANQGSEA. In the authors' workflow: Counts of nucleated cells, estimated from reference gene primer amplification, were obtained. Generated by immunoSEQ multiplex PCR, the TCRdb table keeps only in-frame clones and is missing some. That table gives V, J and clone size, and the DNA gave D and trimming. The table lists about 68,000 clones, more than 60% of them singletons. Sequenced material: peripheral blood. This receptor was taken from a human donor in a cohort sampled during active COVID-19. The rearrangement links TRBV29-1 to TRBJ2-5; possibly TRBD2 for D (5 bases). CDR3 protein: CAAGVGERSQETQYF. CDR3 nucleotide sequence: TGCGCGGCCGGGGTCGGGGAGCGGTCCCAAGAGACCCAGTACTTC.